The clone carrying this T cell receptor (beta chain) occurred many times. The authors ran a second PCR of about 6 to 11 cycles using a sample-barcoded 5' primer and a J-beta primer mix. MiXCR was run by TCRdb on the 5' RACE reads, yielding one entry per CDR3 protein. The profile shows more than 750,000 distinct CDR3 sequences, roughly 29% of them singletons. The data were obtained in a study of blood T cells in healthy people across ages. The CDR3 runs to 13 residues. V trimming: 4 bases; J trimming: 3 bases; junction bases outside the gene matches: 2. Germline lookup yields CDR1 MDHEN and CDR2 SYDVKM. A further study also used this sample, focusing on T cells of mothers and their children.

The origin of this receptor is a woman in her thirties or forties in good health. J is TRBJ2-5 and V is TRBV28; TRBD1 aligns across 7 bases. The source material was blood. The CDR3: CASSWDREETQYF. CDR3 sequence (DNA): TGTGCCAGCAGTTGGGACAGAGAAGAGACCCAGTACTTC.